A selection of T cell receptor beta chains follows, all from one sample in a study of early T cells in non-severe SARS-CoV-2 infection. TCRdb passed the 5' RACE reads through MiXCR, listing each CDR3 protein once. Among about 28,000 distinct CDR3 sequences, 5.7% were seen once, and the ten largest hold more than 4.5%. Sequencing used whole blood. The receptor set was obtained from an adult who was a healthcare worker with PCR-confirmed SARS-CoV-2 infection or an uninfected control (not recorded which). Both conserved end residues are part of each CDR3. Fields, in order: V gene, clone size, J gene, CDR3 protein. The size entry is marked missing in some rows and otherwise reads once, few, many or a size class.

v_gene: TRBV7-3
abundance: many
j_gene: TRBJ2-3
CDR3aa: CASSTGPKDTQYF

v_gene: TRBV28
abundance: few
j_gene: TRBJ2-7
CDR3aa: CASRGWDEQYF

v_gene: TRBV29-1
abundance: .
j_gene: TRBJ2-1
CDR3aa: CSVEDPGLAGKNEQFF

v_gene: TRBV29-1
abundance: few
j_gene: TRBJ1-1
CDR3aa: CSVEAGRTEAFF

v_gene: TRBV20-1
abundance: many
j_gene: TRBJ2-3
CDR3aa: CSARGLDTQYF

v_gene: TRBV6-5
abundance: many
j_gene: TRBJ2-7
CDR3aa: CASSLQGPYEQYF

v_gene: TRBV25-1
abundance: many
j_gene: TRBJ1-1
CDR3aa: CASSGRDSWIEAFF

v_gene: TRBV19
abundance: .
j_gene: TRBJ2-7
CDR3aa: CASKGPYSYEQYF

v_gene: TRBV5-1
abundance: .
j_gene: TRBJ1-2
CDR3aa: CASSLEWEVDGYTF

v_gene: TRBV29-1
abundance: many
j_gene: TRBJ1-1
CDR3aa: CSVQEGTGGDMNTEAFF

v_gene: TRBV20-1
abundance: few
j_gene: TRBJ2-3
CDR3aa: CSARLRGGPGDTQYF

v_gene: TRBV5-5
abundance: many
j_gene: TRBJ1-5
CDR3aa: CASSYSGQPQHF

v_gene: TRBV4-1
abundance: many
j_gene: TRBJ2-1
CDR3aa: CASSLQDRVSYNEQFF

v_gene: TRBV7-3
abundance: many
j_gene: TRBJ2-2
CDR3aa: CASSLIPGVNTGELFF

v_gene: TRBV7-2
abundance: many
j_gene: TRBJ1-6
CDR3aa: CASSSSGVNSYNSPLHF

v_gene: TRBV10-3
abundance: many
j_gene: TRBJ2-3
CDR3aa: CAIREGSGTDTQYF

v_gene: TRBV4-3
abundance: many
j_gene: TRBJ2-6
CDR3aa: CASSVLADRGLSGANVLTF

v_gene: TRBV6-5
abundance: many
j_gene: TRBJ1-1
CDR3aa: CASSLGGRTEAFF

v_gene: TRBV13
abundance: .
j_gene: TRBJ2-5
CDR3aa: CASSLAGASETQYF

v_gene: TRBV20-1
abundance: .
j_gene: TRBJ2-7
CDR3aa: CSAPSASGGEEQYF

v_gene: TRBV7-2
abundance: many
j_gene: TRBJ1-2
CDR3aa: CASSLAGGNIYGYTF

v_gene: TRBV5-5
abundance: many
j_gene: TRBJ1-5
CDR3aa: CASSRGGSRNNQPQHF

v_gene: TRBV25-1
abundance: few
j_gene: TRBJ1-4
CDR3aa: CASRSRGPVEKLFF

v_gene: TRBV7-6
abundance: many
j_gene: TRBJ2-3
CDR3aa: CASSLPGHSTDTQYF

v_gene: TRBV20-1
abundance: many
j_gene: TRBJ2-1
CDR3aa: CSALQQGSVYNEQFF

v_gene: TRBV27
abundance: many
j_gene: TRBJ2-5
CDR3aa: CASSTRDHQETQYF